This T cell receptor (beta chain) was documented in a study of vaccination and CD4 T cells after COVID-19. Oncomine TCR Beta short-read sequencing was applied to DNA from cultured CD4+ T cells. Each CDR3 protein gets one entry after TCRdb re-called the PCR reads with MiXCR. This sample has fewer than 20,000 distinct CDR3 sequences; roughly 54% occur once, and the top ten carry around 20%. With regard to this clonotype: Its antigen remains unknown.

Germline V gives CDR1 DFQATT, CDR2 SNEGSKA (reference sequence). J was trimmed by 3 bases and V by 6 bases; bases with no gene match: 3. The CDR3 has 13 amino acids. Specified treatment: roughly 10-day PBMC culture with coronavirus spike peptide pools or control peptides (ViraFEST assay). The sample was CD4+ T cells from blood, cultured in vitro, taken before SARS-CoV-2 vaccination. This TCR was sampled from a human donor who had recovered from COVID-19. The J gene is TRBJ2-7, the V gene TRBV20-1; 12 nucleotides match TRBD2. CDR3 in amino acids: CSAATSGSYEQYF. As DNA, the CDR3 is TGCAGTGCCGCGACTAGCGGGAGCTACGAGCAGTACTTC.